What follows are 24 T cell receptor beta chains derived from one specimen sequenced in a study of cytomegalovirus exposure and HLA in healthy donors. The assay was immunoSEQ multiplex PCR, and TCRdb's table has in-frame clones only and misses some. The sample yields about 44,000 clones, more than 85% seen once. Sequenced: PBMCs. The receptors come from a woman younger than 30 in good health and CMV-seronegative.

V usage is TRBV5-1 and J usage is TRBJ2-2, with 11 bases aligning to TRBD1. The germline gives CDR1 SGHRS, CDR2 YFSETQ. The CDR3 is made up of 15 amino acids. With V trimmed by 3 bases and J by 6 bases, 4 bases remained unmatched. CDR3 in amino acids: CASSSPGQGAGELFF. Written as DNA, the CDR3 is TGCGCCAGCAGCTCCCCGGGACAGGGGGCCGGGGAGCTGTTTTTT.

The CDR3 DNA reads as TGTGCCAGCGGGCAGGACAGCTCCTATAATTCACCCCTCCACTTT. This sequence encodes CASGQDSSYNSPLHF. V is TRBV2 and J is TRBJ1-6, with D possibly TRBD1 on 6 matching bases. Germline V gene data show CDR1 as SNHLY and CDR2 as FYNNEI. V was shortened by 8 bases and J by 0 bases, with 11 bases between the two germline ends. The CDR3 runs to 15 residues.

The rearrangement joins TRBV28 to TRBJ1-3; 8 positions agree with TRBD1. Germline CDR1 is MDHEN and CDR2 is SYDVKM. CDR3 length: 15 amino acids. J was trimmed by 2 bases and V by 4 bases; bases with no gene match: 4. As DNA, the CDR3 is TGTGCCAGCAGTTCGACAGGGGTCGCTGGAAACACCATATATTTT. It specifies CASSSTGVAGNTIYF.

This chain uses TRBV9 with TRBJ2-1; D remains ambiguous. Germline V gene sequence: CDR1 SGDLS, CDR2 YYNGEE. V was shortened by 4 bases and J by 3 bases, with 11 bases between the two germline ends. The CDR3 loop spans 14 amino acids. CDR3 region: CASSKETRYNEQFF. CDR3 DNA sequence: TGTGCCAGCAGCAAAGAGACTCGCTACAATGAGCAGTTCTTC.

In DNA, the CDR3 is TGTGCCAGCAGTAACAGGGACCCTCAGCCCCAGCATTTT. Residues: CASSNRDPQPQHF. V and J are TRBV28 and TRBJ1-5; D may be TRBD1 (6 bases). This CDR3 has 13 residues. Germline assignment: CDR1 MDHEN and CDR2 SYDVKM. V lost 5 bases and J 6 bases, leaving 11 bases between the germline ends.

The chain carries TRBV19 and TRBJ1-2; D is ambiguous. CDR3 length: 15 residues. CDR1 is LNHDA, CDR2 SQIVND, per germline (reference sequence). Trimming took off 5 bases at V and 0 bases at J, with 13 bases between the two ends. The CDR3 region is CASSPLGASNYGYTF. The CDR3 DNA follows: TGTGCCAGTAGTCCCCTCGGAGCTTCTAACTATGGCTACACCTTC.

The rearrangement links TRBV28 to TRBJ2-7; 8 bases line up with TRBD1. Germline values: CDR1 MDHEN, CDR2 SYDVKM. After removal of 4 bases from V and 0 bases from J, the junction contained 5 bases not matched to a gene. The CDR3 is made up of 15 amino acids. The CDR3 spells CASSSTGAISYEQYF. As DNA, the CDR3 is TGTGCCAGCAGTTCGACAGGGGCCATCTCCTACGAGCAGTACTTC.

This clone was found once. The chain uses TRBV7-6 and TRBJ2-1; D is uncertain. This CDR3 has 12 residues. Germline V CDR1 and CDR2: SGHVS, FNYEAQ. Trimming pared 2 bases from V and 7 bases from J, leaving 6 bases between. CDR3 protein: CASSLFGNEQFF. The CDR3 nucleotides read TGTGCCAGCAGCTTATTCGGGAATGAGCAGTTCTTC.

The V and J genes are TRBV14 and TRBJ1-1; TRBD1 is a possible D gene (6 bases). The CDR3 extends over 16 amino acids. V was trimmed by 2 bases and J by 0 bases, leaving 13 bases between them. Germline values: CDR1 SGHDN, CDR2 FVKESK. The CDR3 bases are TGTGCCAGCAGCCAATATTACAGGGATATGAACACTGAAGCTTTCTTT. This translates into CASSQYYRDMNTEAFF. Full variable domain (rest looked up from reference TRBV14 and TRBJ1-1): EAGVTQFPSHSVIEKGQTVTLRCDPISGHDNLYWYRRVMGKEIKFLLHFVKESKQDESGMPNNRFLAERTGGTYSTLKVQPAELEDSGVYFCASSQYYRDMNTEAFFGQGTRLTVV.

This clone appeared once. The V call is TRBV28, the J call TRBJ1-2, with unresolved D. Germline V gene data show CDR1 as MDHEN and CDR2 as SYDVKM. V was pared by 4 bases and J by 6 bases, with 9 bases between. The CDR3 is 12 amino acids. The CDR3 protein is CASSSEVNGYTF. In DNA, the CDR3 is TGTGCCAGCAGTTCGGAGGTGAATGGCTACACCTTC.

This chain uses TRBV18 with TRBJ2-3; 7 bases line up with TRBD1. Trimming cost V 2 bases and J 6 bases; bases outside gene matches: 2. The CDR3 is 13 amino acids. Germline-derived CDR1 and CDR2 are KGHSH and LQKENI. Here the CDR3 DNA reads TGTGCCAGCTCACCATTACAGGGGGATACGCAGTATTTT. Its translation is CASSPLQGDTQYF.

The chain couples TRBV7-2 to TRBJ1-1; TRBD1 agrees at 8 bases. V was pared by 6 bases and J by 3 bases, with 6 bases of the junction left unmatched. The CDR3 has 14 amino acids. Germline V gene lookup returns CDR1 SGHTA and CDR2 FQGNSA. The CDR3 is CASSPDRVYTEAFF. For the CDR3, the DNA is TGTGCCAGCAGTCCGGACAGGGTCTACACTGAAGCTTTCTTT.

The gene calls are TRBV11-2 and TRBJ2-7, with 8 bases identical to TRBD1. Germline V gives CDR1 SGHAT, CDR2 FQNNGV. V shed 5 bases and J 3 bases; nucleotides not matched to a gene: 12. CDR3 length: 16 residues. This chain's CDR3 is CASSPPGQGIFYEQYF. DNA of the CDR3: TGTGCCAGCAGCCCTCCCGGACAGGGAATTTTCTACGAGCAGTACTTC.

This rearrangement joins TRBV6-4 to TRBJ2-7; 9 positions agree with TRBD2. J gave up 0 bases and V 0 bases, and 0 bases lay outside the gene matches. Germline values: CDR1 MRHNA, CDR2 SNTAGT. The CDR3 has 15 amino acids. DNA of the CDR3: TGTGCCAGCAGTGACTCTAGCGGGAGCTCCTACGAGCAGTACTTC. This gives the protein CASSDSSGSSYEQYF.

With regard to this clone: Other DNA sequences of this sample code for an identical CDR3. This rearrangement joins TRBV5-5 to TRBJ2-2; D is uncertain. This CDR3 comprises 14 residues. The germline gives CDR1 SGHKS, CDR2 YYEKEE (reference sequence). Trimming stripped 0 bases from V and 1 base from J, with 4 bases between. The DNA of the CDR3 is TGTGCCAGCAGCTTGGCGGTGAACACCGGGGAGCTGTTTTTT. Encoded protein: CASSLAVNTGELFF.

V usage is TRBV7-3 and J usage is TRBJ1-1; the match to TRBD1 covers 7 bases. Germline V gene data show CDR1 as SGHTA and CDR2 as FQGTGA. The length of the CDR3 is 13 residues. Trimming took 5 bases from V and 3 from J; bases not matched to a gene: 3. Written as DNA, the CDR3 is TGTGCCAGCAGCCCAGACAGGGACACTGAAGCTTTCTTT. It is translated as CASSPDRDTEAFF.

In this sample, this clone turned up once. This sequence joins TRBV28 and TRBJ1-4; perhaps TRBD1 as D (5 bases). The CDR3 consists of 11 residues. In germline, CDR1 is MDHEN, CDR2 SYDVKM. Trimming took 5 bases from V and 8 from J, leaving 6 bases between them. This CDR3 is CASSRGEKLFF. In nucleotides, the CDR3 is TGTGCCAGCAGTCGGGGGGAAAAACTGTTTTTT.

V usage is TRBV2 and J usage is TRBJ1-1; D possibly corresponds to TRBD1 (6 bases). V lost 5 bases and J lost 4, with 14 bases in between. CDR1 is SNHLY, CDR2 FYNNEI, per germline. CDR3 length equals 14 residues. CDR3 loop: CASSYVTGRTEAFF. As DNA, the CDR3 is TGTGCCAGCAGTTACGTAACAGGGCGCACTGAAGCTTTCTTT. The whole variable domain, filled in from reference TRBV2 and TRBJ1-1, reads EPEVTQTPSHQVTQMGQEVILRCVPISNHLYFYWYRQILGQKVEFLVSFYNNEISEKSEIFDDQFSVERPDGSNFTLKIRSTKLEDSAMYFCASSYVTGRTEAFFGQGTRLTVV.

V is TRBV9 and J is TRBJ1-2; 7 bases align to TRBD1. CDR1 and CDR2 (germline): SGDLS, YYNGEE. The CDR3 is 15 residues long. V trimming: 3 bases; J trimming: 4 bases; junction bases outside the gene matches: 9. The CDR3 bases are TGTGCCAGCAGCGAGACGACAGGGTCCCTCTATGGCTACACCTTC. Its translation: CASSETTGSLYGYTF.

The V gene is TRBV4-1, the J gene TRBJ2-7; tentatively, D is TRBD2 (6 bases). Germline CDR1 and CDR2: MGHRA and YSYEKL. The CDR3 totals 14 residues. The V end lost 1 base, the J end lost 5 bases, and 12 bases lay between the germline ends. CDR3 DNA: TGCGCCAGCAGCCAAGTAGGAGGGTTGAACGAGCAGTACTTC. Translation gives CASSQVGGLNEQYF.

In nucleotides, the CDR3 is TGCGCCAGCAGCCCCGGACAGTCTGGGGCCAACGTCCTGACTTTC. Its translation is CASSPGQSGANVLTF. This chain uses TRBV5-1 with TRBJ2-6, with D possibly being TRBD1 (6 bases). Germline CDR1 is SGHRS and CDR2 is YFSETQ. CDR3 size: 15 residues. Trimming took 4 bases from V and 1 from J, leaving 9 bases between them.

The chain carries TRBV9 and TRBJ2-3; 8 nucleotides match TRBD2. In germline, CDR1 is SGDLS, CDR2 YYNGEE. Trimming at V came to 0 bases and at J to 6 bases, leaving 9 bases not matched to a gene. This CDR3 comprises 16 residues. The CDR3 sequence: CASSVAWRGARDTQYF. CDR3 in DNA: TGTGCCAGCAGCGTAGCTTGGCGGGGGGCCCGGGATACGCAGTATTTT.

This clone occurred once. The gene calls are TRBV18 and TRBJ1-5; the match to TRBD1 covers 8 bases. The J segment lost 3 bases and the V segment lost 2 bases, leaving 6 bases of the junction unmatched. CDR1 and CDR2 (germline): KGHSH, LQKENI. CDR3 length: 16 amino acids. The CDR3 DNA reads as TGTGCCAGCTCACCAACGGGACAGGCGATCAATCAGCCCCAGCATTTT. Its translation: CASSPTGQAINQPQHF.

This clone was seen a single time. The CDR3 nucleotides read TGTGCCAGCAGTGACCGGAGGTATGGCTACACCTTC. Amino acids: CASSDRRYGYTF. V is TRBV2 and J is TRBJ1-2; no reliable D call. CDR3 length: 12 residues. V lost 3 bases and J 5 bases, leaving 7 bases between the germline ends. The germline CDR1 and CDR2 sequences are SNHLY and FYNNEI.